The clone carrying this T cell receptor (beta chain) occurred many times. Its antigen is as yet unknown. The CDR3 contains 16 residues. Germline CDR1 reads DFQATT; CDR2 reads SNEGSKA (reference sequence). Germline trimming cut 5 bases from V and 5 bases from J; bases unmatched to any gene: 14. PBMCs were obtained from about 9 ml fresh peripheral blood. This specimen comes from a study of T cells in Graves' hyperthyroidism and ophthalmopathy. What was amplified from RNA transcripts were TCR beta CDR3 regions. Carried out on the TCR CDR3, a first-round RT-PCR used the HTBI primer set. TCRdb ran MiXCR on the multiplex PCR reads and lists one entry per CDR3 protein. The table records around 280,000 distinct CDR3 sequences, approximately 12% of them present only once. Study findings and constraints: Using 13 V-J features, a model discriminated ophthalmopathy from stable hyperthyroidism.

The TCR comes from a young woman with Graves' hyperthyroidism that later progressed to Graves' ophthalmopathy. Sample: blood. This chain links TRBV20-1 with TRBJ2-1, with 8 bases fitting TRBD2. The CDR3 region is CSAASLADPGDNEQFF. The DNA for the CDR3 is TGCAGTGCTGCCTCACTAGCGGATCCAGGGGACAATGAGCAGTTCTTC.